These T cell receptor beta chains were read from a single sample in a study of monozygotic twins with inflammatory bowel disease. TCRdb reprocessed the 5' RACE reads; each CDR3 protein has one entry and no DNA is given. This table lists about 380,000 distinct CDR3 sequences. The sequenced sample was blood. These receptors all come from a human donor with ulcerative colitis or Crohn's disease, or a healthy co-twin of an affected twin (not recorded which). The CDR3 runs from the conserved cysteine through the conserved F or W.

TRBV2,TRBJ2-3,CASPSQGPDTQYF
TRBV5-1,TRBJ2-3,CASSLGFGPDTDTQYF
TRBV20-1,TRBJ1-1,CSASGDRGQSSEAFF
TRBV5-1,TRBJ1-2,CASSLEGQGAGGYTF
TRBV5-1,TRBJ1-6,CASRDRGNSPLHF
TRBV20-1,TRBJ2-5,CSARSTSAETQYF
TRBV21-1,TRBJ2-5,CASSKVPGTSEETQYF
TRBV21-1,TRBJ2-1,CASSKMEIKAAANPEQFF
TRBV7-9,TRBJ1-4,CASRPTGGGEKLFF
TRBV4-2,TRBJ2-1,CASSQAFGEQFF
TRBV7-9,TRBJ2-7,CASSAGGDYEQYF
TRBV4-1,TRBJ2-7,CASSPQDRGGDEQYF